Each of the 10 T cell receptor beta chains below was sequenced from the same sample in a study of CD8 T cells in ankylosing spondylitis (dated by TCRdb to 2015 to 2018). Study-wide conclusions, independent of this receptor: A TCR beta motif of several highly homologous amino acid variants appeared characteristic of blood from ankylosing spondylitis patients.

The library was made by 5' RACE. Instrument used: Illumina HiSeq 2500. TCRdb itself trimmed the public reads at Q25 with fastp, ran MiXCR and retained productive beta chains. Each CDR3 protein appears once, grouped with its most common genes and DNA. The sample contains about 130,000 distinct CDR3 sequences, under 20% of them found a single time. Jointly, the top ten make up about 33% of the sample. Their antigens remain unidentified. Sequencing was done on a sample of blood, either unsorted or a sorted T cell fraction (not recorded which). All receptors derive from a male donor with ankylosing spondylitis.

The chain combines TRBV12-3 or TRBV12-4 with TRBJ1-2; D is unresolved. The CDR3 loop spans 13 amino acids. Trimming stripped 5 bases from V and 5 bases from J, with 12 bases between. The CDR3 loop is CASSPLLLYGYTF. CDR3 nucleotides: TGTGCCAGCAGTCCCTTATTGCTTTATGGCTACACCTTC.

The V call is TRBV29-1, the J call TRBJ1-2; D gene unclear. This CDR3 comprises 17 residues. CDR1 is SQVTM and CDR2 is ANQGSEA in the germline V gene. Trimming took 5 bases from V and 6 from J, leaving 28 bases between them. This chain's CDR3 is CSVHLLLDTSGGNGYTF. The CDR3 region has the DNA TGCAGCGTTCATCTACTTTTAGACACCAGCGGCGGAAATGGCTACACCTTC. Full variable domain (remainder filled in from reference TRBV29-1 and TRBJ1-2): SAVISQKPSRDICQRGTSLTIQCQVDSQVTMMFWYRQQPGQSLTLIATANQGSEATYESGFVIDKFPISRPNLTFSTLTVSNMSPEDSSIYLCSVHLLLDTSGGNGYTFGSGTRLTVV.

This clonotype was seen a few times. This chain uses TRBV2 with TRBJ2-7, with D uncertain. CDR1 is SNHLY and CDR2 is FYNNEI in the germline V gene. The CDR3 spans 10 residues. Trimming pared 7 bases from V and 6 bases from J, leaving 7 bases between. CDR3 coding DNA: TGTGCCAGCATAGGGTTCGAGCAGTACTTC. It encodes CASIGFEQYF.

The CDR3 nucleotides are TGTGCCAGTATGGACAGGGGCTACAATGAGCAGTTCTTC. Translated, it gives CASMDRGYNEQFF. This rearrangement joins TRBV19 to TRBJ2-1; the match to TRBD1 covers 9 bases. This CDR3 spans 13 amino acids. From germline, CDR1 is LNHDA and CDR2 SQIVND (reference sequence). The trim removed 7 bases at V and 3 bases at J, leaving 1 base unmatched.

V is TRBV7-9 and J is TRBJ2-5; 8 bases agree with TRBD2. The germline CDR1 and CDR2 sequences are SEHNR and FQNEAQ (reference sequence). This CDR3 is 14 amino acids long. V lost 4 bases and J lost 5; bases outside the gene matches: 6. DNA for the CDR3: TGTGCCAGCAGCTCGGGACTAGGTAGCGAGACCCAGTACTTC. Its protein is CASSSGLGSETQYF.

This clonotype was found a few times. The chain is built from TRBV7-9 and TRBJ2-3; weak D call: TRBD2 (6 bases). Germline CDR1 reads SEHNR; CDR2 reads FQNEAQ (reference sequence). The ends were cut back, 4 bases at V and 0 bases at J, with 17 bases in the middle. The CDR3 is 17 residues long. The CDR3 protein is CASSYPRDSTSTDTQYF. CDR3 nucleotides: TGTGCCAGCAGCTATCCGAGGGACTCAACTAGCACAGATACGCAGTATTTT.

This rearrangement joins TRBV11-2 to TRBJ1-6, with TRBD1 as a possible D gene (5 bases). The CDR3 sequence is 12 residues long. In germline, CDR1 is SGHAT, CDR2 FQNNGV. V lost 5 bases to trimming and J lost 15 bases, with 14 bases between them. The CDR3 DNA is TGTGCCAGCAGCCTTGGCGGGGGAAACCTCCACTTT. Its protein product is CASSLGGGNLHF.

This clonotype appeared a few times. The chain recombines TRBV6-1 with TRBJ2-3; D unclear. V shed 4 bases and J shed 4 bases, with 12 bases lying between them. The CDR3 has 14 residues. The V gene's germline CDR1 is MNHNS and CDR2 SASEGT. The CDR3, as DNA: TGTGCCAGCAGTGGACTTGCAAAGGCAGATACGCAGTATTTT. This encodes CASSGLAKADTQYF.

This clonotype was seen a few times. This chain joins TRBV7-9 and TRBJ2-1; TRBD2 agrees at 11 bases. Looked up from germline, CDR1 is SEHNR and CDR2 is FQNEAQ (reference sequence). Trimming took 5 bases from V and 3 from J; bases not matched to a gene: 9. There are 17 residues in the CDR3. CDR3 sequence reads: CASSPKTSGTFYNEQFF. As DNA, the CDR3 is TGTGCCAGCAGCCCGAAGACTAGCGGGACATTCTACAATGAGCAGTTCTTC.

This clonotype was counted a few times. The chain links TRBV4-3 to TRBJ1-6; D is undetermined. Trimming took off 1 base at V and 9 bases at J, with 13 bases between the two ends. The CDR3 totals 15 residues. The germline V gene has CDR1 LGHNA and CDR2 YSLEER. Here the CDR3 reads CASSQATEFRSPLHF. In DNA, the CDR3 is TGCGCCAGCAGCCAAGCAACCGAGTTCCGTTCACCCCTCCACTTT.